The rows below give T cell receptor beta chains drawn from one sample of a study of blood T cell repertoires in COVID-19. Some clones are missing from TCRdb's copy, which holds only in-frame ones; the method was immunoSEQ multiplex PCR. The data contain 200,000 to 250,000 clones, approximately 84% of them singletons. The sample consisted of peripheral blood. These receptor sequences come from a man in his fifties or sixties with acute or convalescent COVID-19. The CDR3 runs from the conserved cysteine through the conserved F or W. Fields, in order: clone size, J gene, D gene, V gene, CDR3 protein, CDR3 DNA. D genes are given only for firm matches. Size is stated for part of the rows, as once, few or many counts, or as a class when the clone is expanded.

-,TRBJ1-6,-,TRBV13,CASSLQEGLPLHF,TGTGCCAGCAGCTTACAGGAGGGCCTACCCCTCCACTTT
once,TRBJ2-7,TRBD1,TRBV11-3,CASRRTGWDGAYEQYF,TGTGCCAGCAGACGGACAGGATGGGATGGGGCCTACGAGCAGTACTTC
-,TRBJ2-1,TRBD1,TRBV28,CASSLTGTGRYNEQFF,TGTGCCAGCAGTTTGACCGGGACAGGGAGGTACAATGAGCAGTTCTTC
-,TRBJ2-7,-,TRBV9,CASSGVSYEQYF,TGTGCCAGCAGCGGAGTCTCCTACGAGCAGTACTTC
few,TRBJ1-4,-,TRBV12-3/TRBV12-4,CASSAGREKLFF,TGTGCCAGCAGTGCCGGGAGGGAAAAACTGTTTTTT
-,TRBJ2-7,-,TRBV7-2,CASSLDNLYEQYF,TGTGCCAGCAGCTTAGACAACCTCTACGAGCAGTACTTC
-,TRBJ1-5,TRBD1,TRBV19,CASSIGTTGTAAQHF,TGTGCCAGTAGTATAGGGACGACAGGGACCGCTGCCCAGCATTTT
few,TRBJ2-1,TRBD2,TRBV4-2,CASSPRGSGRSSSYNEQFF,TGTGCCAGCAGCCCTCGGGGTAGCGGGAGATCATCCTCCTACAATGAGCAGTTCTTC
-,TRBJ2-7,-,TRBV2,CASSVGSYEQYF,TGTGCCAGCAGTGTCGGGAGCTACGAGCAGTACTTC
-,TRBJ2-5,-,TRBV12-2,CASRLASSGGALETQYF,TGTGCAAGTCGCTTAGCATCTAGCGGGGGGGCATTGGAGACCCAGTACTTC
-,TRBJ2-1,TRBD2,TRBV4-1,CASSQDRLPSGRANNEQFF,TGCGCCAGCAGCCAAGATCGGCTTCCCAGCGGGAGGGCCAACAATGAGCAGTTCTTC
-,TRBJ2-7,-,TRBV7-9,CASSYEEEGEQYF,TGTGCCAGCAGCTACGAAGAGGAGGGCGAGCAGTACTTC
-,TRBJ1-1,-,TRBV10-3,CATWNSMWNTEAFF,TGTGCCACCTGGAACAGCATGTGGAACACTGAAGCTTTCTTT
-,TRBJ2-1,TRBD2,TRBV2,CASRPLAGVGNEQFF,TGTGCCAGCAGGCCACTAGCGGGAGTAGGCAATGAGCAGTTCTTC
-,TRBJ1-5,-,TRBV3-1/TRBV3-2,CASSQGYRSNQPQHF,TGTGCCAGCAGCCAAGGCTACAGGTCCAATCAGCCCCAGCATTTT
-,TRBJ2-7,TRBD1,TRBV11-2,CASSLDPTGGWYEQYF,TGTGCCAGCAGCTTAGACCCCACAGGGGGCTGGTACGAGCAGTACTTC
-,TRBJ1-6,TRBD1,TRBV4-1,CASSQEPGTGYRNSPLHF,TGCGCCAGCAGCCAGGAACCCGGGACAGGGTATCGTAATTCACCCCTCCACTTT
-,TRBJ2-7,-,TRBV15,CATSRDPGSNTYEQYF,TGTGCCACCAGCAGAGACCCAGGGTCCAACACCTACGAGCAGTACTTC
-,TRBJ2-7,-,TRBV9,CASSVGGTNYEQYF,TGTGCCAGCAGCGTAGGAGGCACGAACTACGAGCAGTACTTC
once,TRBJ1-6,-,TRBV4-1,CASSQGAGDNSPLHF,TGCGCCAGCAGCCAAGGGGCAGGGGATAATTCACCCCTCCACTTT
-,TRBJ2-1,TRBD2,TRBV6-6,CASSFSGSSYNEQFF,TGTGCCAGCAGTTTTAGCGGGAGCTCCTACAATGAGCAGTTCTTC
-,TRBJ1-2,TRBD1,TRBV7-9,CASSPQYEQGGNGYTF,TGTGCCAGCAGCCCGCAGTACGAACAGGGGGGGAATGGCTACACCTTC
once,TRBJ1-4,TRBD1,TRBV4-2,CASSQYPSGGGDEKLFF,TGTGCCAGCAGCCAGTATCCTTCAGGGGGTGGTGATGAAAAACTGTTTTTT
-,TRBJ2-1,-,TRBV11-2,CASSSYGSTYNEQFF,TGTGCCAGCAGCTCTTACGGGAGTACCTACAATGAGCAGTTCTTC
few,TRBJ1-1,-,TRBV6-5,CASSRGHENTEAFF,TGTGCCAGCAGTCGCGGACACGAGAACACTGAAGCTTTCTTT
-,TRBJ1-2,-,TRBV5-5,CASSSMVATGGYTF,TGTGCCAGCAGCTCGATGGTAGCTACTGGCGGCTACACCTTC
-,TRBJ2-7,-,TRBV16,CASSQSPGNYEQYF,TGTGCCAGCAGCCAATCGCCAGGGAACTACGAGCAGTACTTC
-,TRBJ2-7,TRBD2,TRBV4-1,CASSQDGGGTYEQYF,TGCGCCAGCAGCCAAGATGGGGGAGGGACCTACGAGCAGTACTTC
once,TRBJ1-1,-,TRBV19,CASSISAREAFF,TGTGCCAGTAGTATCTCAGCGCGTGAAGCTTTCTTT
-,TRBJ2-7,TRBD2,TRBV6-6,CASSYGRAYEQYF,TGTGCCAGCAGTTACGGGAGGGCCTACGAGCAGTACTTC
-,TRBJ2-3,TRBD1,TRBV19,CASSTDFDRGWTDTQYF,TGTGCCAGTAGTACCGACTTCGACAGGGGGTGGACAGATACGCAGTATTTT
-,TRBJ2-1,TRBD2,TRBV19,CASSIGTSGSREQFF,TGTGCCAGTAGTATAGGGACTAGCGGGAGTCGTGAGCAGTTCTTC
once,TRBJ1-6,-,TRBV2,CASSETDSYNSPLHF,TGTGCCAGCAGTGAAACAGACTCCTATAATTCACCCCTCCACTTT
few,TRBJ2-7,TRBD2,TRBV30,CAWNGGLAGVREQYF,TGTGCCTGGAACGGGGGGCTAGCGGGAGTGAGGGAGCAGTACTTC
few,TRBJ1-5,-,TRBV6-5,CASSYSTGGQPQHF,TGTGCCAGCAGTTACTCGACGGGGGGTCAGCCCCAGCATTTT